The 21 T cell receptor beta chains given below trace back to one sample, sequenced in a study of blood T cell repertoires in COVID-19. Assay: immunoSEQ multiplex PCR; the TCRdb copy retains only in-frame clones and omits some. The sample records approximately 230,000 clones, about nine tenths being singletons. Input material: PBMCs or T cells enriched from blood (not recorded which). The receptors were gathered from a woman aged 30 to 39 with acute COVID-19.

This clone was detected a few times. The gene calls are TRBV6-5 and TRBJ1-6; tentative D call: TRBD1 (6 bases). The CDR3 length is 16 residues. Germline-derived CDR1 and CDR2 are MNHEY and SVGAGI. Trimming cost V 0 bases and J 8 bases, with 14 bases left between them. This CDR3 is CASSYSSQGWDSPLHF. The CDR3 DNA sequence: TGTGCCAGCAGTTACTCGAGTCAGGGGTGGGATTCACCCCTCCACTTT.

The rearrangement links TRBV5-1 to TRBJ1-2, with D perhaps TRBD1 (5 bases). The CDR3 is 13 amino acids. V was trimmed by 3 bases and J by 2 bases, leaving 8 bases between them. CDR1 is SGHRS, CDR2 YFSETQ, per germline. CDR3 nucleotides: TGCGCCAGCAGCTCGACAGAAAACTATGGCTACACCTTC. Protein product: CASSSTENYGYTF.

This clone was counted a single time. The chain has TRBV4-3 and TRBJ1-4, with 10 bases lining up with TRBD1. CDR1 LGHNA and CDR2 YSLEER come from the germline V gene. The junction had 15 bases not matched to a gene; V was cut back by 1 base and J by 7 bases. The CDR3 has 19 amino acids. In DNA form, the CDR3 reads TGCGCCAGCAGCCAAGGTCTACGTCGACAGGGGGCAAGTGGTGAAAAACTGTTTTTT. The encoded protein is CASSQGLRRQGASGEKLFF.

This clone came up a few times. This chain links TRBV11-2 with TRBJ2-1, with 10 positions matching TRBD2. The germline V gene has CDR1 SGHAT and CDR2 FQNNGV. J gave up 4 bases and V 6 bases, and 3 bases lay outside the gene matches. The CDR3 spans 14 residues. In DNA, the CDR3 is TGTGCCAGCAGTCAGACTAGCGGGTACAATGAGCAGTTCTTC. It codes for CASSQTSGYNEQFF.

This chain connects TRBV6-1 to TRBJ1-1; no clear D. Germline lookup yields CDR1 MNHNS and CDR2 SASEGT. The V end was cut by 3 bases, the J end by 9 bases, with 8 bases between. This CDR3 region has 11 residues. The CDR3 protein is CASSDRYQAFF. Written as DNA, the CDR3 is TGTGCCAGCAGTGACAGATACCAAGCTTTCTTT.

The gene calls are TRBV19 and TRBJ2-2, with TRBD2 matching over 8 bases. Germline lookup yields CDR1 LNHDA and CDR2 SQIVND (reference sequence). The CDR3 consists of 14 residues. The J segment lost 5 bases and the V segment lost 5 bases, leaving 4 bases of the junction unmatched. The CDR3 loop is CASSLAGLTGELFF. CDR3 bases: TGTGCCAGTAGTTTAGCGGGGTTGACCGGGGAGCTGTTTTTT.

CDR3 sequence: CASMDSGLVDGASYNEQFF. The CDR3 DNA is TGTGCCAGCATGGACTCGGGACTAGTAGACGGAGCCTCCTACAATGAGCAGTTCTTC. The chain combines TRBV2 with TRBJ2-1, with TRBD2 matching 8 bases. The CDR3 runs to 19 residues. Germline V lookup: CDR1 SNHLY, CDR2 FYNNEI. J gave up 0 bases and V 7 bases, and 17 bases lay outside the gene matches.

The V call is TRBV5-4, the J call TRBJ2-1; 11 nucleotides line up with TRBD1. Germline trimming cut 1 base from V and 7 bases from J; bases unmatched to any gene: 7. CDR3 length: 16 residues. Germline V gene data show CDR1 as SGHNT and CDR2 as YYREEE (reference sequence). CDR3 residues: CASSLHRTGGGNEQFF. The CDR3 bases are TGTGCCAGCAGCTTGCATAGGACAGGGGGCGGGAATGAGCAGTTCTTC.

The chain uses TRBV24-1 and TRBJ1-5, with 11 bases identical to TRBD1. The CDR3 is 19 residues long. Trimming cost V 9 bases and J 0 bases; bases outside gene matches: 15. Germline loops: CDR1 KGHDR, CDR2 SFDVKD. CDR3 amino acids: CATPGDRDRGIYSNQPQHF. For the CDR3, the DNA is TGTGCCACCCCGGGTGACCGGGACAGGGGGATATATAGCAATCAGCCCCAGCATTTT.

The chain joins TRBV29-1 to TRBJ2-4; D gene uncertain. Germline V lookup: CDR1 SQVTM, CDR2 ANQGSEA. V lost 4 bases and J lost 0, with 7 bases in between. The CDR3 has 13 amino acids. Here the CDR3 reads CSVVTGAKNIQYF. CDR3 DNA sequence: TGCAGCGTTGTTACGGGAGCCAAAAACATTCAGTACTTC.

The rearrangement uses TRBV11-2 and TRBJ2-5, with no clear D. The CDR3 is 11 residues long. With 5 bases removed from V and 5 bases from J, the gap between germline ends came to 6 bases. Germline V gene data show CDR1 as SGHAT and CDR2 as FQNNGV. CDR3: CASSQMETQYF. The CDR3 coding sequence is TGTGCCAGCAGCCAGATGGAGACCCAGTACTTC.

This sequence joins TRBV30 and TRBJ1-2; D might be TRBD1 (5 bases). The germline CDR1 and CDR2 sequences are GTSNPN and SVGIG (reference sequence). Trimming left V 2 bases short and J 2 bases short, with 12 bases between. The CDR3 spans 14 residues. The CDR3 DNA sequence: TGTGCCTGGAGTCAAGGGCCAGGGAACTATGGCTACACCTTC. Protein: CAWSQGPGNYGYTF.

V usage is TRBV7-2 and J usage is TRBJ2-7, with 8 bases lining up with TRBD2. The CDR3 spans 16 residues. Trimming took 5 bases from V and 2 from J; bases not matched to a gene: 11. Per the germline V gene, CDR1 is SGHTA and CDR2 is FQGNSA. The CDR3 DNA is TGTGCCAGCAGCCTAGGACTAGCCGTGGGGACCTACGAGCAGTACTTC. It encodes CASSLGLAVGTYEQYF.

The V and J genes are TRBV7-8 and TRBJ1-6; 9 bases are a match to TRBD1. The V gene end was trimmed by 5 bases and the J gene end by 10 bases; junction bases not matched to a gene: 9. Germline V lookup: CDR1 SGHVS, CDR2 FQNEAQ. CDR3 length equals 15 residues. The CDR3 spells CASSQPGQGRSPLHF. The CDR3 DNA is TGTGCCAGCAGCCAGCCGGGACAGGGAAGATCACCCCTCCACTTT.

This chain uses TRBV4-3 with TRBJ2-7; no clear D gene. The CDR3 has 17 residues. The germline CDR1 and CDR2 sequences are LGHNA and YSLEER. The V end was cut by 0 bases, the J end by 0 bases, with 15 bases between. The CDR3 DNA reads TGCGCCAGCAGCCAAGAGCTTGCAGGAACAAGCTCCTACGAGCAGTACTTC. Encoded protein: CASSQELAGTSSYEQYF.

This sequence joins TRBV28 and TRBJ2-2, with 10 bases fitting TRBD2. The CDR3 is 18 amino acids. Germline V gene sequence: CDR1 MDHEN, CDR2 SYDVKM. The V gene end was trimmed by 5 bases and the J gene end by 7 bases; junction bases not matched to a gene: 16. The CDR3 region is CASSGWGASGRTGGELFF. The DNA for the CDR3 is TGTGCCAGCAGTGGGTGGGGGGCTAGCGGGAGAACAGGCGGGGAGCTGTTTTTT.

This clone occurred a few times. The chain is built from TRBV7-6 and TRBJ1-5; possibly TRBD1 for D (6 bases). V lost 4 bases, J lost 0 bases, and 13 bases lay in between. The CDR3 runs 16 residues. Germline V gives CDR1 SGHVS, CDR2 FNYEAQ. The CDR3 spells CASSSYREYSNQPQHF. CDR3 DNA sequence: TGTGCCAGCAGCTCCTACAGGGAGTATAGCAATCAGCCCCAGCATTTT. Supplemented by reference TRBV7-6 and TRBJ1-5, the full variable domain reads GAGVSQSPRYKVTKRGQDVALRCDPISGHVSLYWYRQALGQGPEFLTYFNYEAQQDKSGLPNDRFSAERPEGSISTLTIQRTEQRDSAMYRCASSSYREYSNQPQHFGDGTRLSIL.

The J gene is TRBJ1-6, the V gene TRBV28; the D gene is possibly TRBD1 (6 bases). Trimming took off 4 bases at V and 7 bases at J, with 17 bases between the two ends. The V gene's germline CDR1 is MDHEN and CDR2 SYDVKM. CDR3 length: 16 amino acids. In DNA form, the CDR3 reads TGTGCCAGCAGTTACATACAGGGTGCTGGGAATTCACCCCTCCACTTT. This codes for CASSYIQGAGNSPLHF.

The J gene is TRBJ2-7, the V gene TRBV2; D is perhaps TRBD1 (6 bases). The CDR3 has 13 residues. CDR1 and CDR2 from the germline V gene are SNHLY and FYNNEI. V lost 6 bases and J 5 bases, leaving 14 bases between the germline ends. The CDR3: CASRVDSRNEQYF. DNA of the CDR3: TGTGCCAGCAGGGTGGACAGTAGAAACGAGCAGTACTTC.

This chain links TRBV19 with TRBJ1-5; TRBD1 might be the D (5 bases). This CDR3 comprises 15 residues. Germline V gene lookup returns CDR1 LNHDA and CDR2 SQIVND (reference sequence). Trimming shortened V by 1 base and J by 5 bases, and 12 bases separated the two germline ends. For the CDR3, the DNA is TGTGCCAGTAGTATAGGGGGCTCCCTCCATCAGCCCCAGCATTTT. Its translation is CASSIGGSLHQPQHF.

This clone was seen a single time. The chain employs TRBV11-2 and TRBJ2-3; tentatively, D is TRBD1 (6 bases). V was trimmed by 2 bases and J by 0 bases, leaving 15 bases between them. The CDR3 is 17 residues long. Germline lookup yields CDR1 SGHAT and CDR2 FQNNGV. CDR3 DNA sequence: TGTGCCAGCAGCTTACGGTTCTATGGGGGCAGCACAGATACGCAGTATTTT. This codes for CASSLRFYGGSTDTQYF. The full variable domain, in which reference TRBV11-2 and TRBJ2-3 provide the parts outside the CDR3, is EAGVAQSPRYKIIEKRQSVAFWCNPISGHATLYWYQQILGQGPKLLIQFQNNGVVDDSQLPKDRFSAERLKGVDSTLKIQPAKLEDSAVYLCASSLRFYGGSTDTQYFGPGTRLTVL.